These 7 T cell receptor beta chains came from one sample sequenced in a study of cytotoxic CD8 clonotypes in ibrutinib-treated CLL. Measured with immunoSEQ multiplex PCR; TCRdb has only the in-frame clones, and not every one. The top ten clones hold approximately 20% of a sample with tens of thousands of clones, around 53% of them seen once. This specimen was PBMCs, taken before ibrutinib treatment. These TCRs come from a human donor with chronic lymphocytic leukemia.

This clone was seen more than once but under ten times. CDR3 nucleotides: TGTGCCAGCAGCCCTACAGAACCCAATGGCTACACCTTC. This encodes CASSPTEPNGYTF. The chain joins TRBV7-9 to TRBJ1-2; D remains ambiguous. The CDR3 spans 13 residues. CDR1 is SEHNR, CDR2 FQNEAQ, per germline (reference sequence). V was cut by 5 bases and J by 6 bases, with 13 bases left in between.

This clone has just a few counts. The chain recombines TRBV7-3 with TRBJ2-2, with TRBD1 matching over 9 bases. The junction had 9 bases not matched to a gene; V was cut back by 1 base and J by 3 bases. This CDR3 comprises 18 residues. Germline V gene sequence: CDR1 SGHTA, CDR2 FQGTGA. CDR3 nucleotide sequence: TGTGCCAGCAGCTTAAGAGGGGGACAGGGTATATACACCGGGGAGCTGTTTTTT. Translated: CASSLRGGQGIYTGELFF.

V usage is TRBV5-1 and J usage is TRBJ1-6; D remains ambiguous. Germline loops: CDR1 SGHRS, CDR2 YFSETQ. There are 15 residues in the CDR3. Trimming took 0 bases from V and 7 from J, leaving 11 bases between them. The CDR3: CASSLAANSNSPLHF. For the CDR3, the DNA is TGCGCCAGCAGCTTGGCGGCTAACAGCAATTCACCCCTCCACTTT.

This clone has a handful of counts. The chain combines TRBV28 with TRBJ2-1; TRBD2 might be the D (5 bases). This CDR3 is built from 14 residues. Looked up from germline, CDR1 is MDHEN and CDR2 is SYDVKM. V gave up 5 bases and J gave up 4 bases, with 12 bases separating them. CDR3 region: CASSPGLLYNEQFF. Here the CDR3 DNA reads TGTGCCAGCAGTCCTGGACTTCTTTACAATGAGCAGTTCTTC. Filled out from reference TRBV28 and TRBJ2-1, the complete variable domain reads DVKVTQSSRYLVKRTGEKVFLECVQDMDHENMFWYRQDPGLGLRLIYFSYDVKMKEKGDIPEGYSVSREKKERFSLILESASTNQTSMYLCASSPGLLYNEQFFGPGTRLTVL.

The gene calls are TRBV6-6 and TRBJ1-6; D is undetermined. The germline V gene encodes CDR1 MNHNY and CDR2 SVGAGI (reference sequence). This CDR3 has 16 residues. The V end was cut by 0 bases, the J end by 7 bases, with 13 bases between. The CDR3 spells CASSYSSEPLNSPLHF. Written as DNA, the CDR3 is TGTGCCAGCAGTTACTCTTCGGAGCCATTGAATTCACCCCTCCACTTT.

The table lists this clone with a count of one. The chain carries TRBV6-5 and TRBJ2-7; D assignment may be TRBD1 or TRBD2 (6 bases each). The CDR3 runs to 14 residues. Germline CDR1 and CDR2: MNHEY and SVGAGI. V lost 2 bases to trimming and J lost 5 bases, with 13 bases between them. The CDR3 loop reads CASSYGGPWDEQYF. CDR3 coding DNA: TGTGCCAGCAGTTACGGGGGGCCTTGGGACGAGCAGTACTTC.

This clone was found a few times. This chain connects TRBV7-8 to TRBJ2-7; D might be TRBD1 (7 bases). Trimming left V 5 bases short and J 5 bases short, with 28 bases between. Looked up from germline, CDR1 is SGHVS and CDR2 is FQNEAQ. The CDR3 totals 18 residues. The CDR3 here is CASSPRRRGATGSHEQYF. CDR3 nucleotide sequence: TGTGCCAGCAGCCCTAGGCGGAGGGGGGCGACAGGGTCCCACGAGCAGTACTTC. Full variable domain (outside the CDR3, taken from reference TRBV7-8 and TRBJ2-7): GAGVSQSPRYKVAKRGQDVALRCDPISGHVSLFWYQQALGQGPEFLTYFQNEAQLDKSGLPSDRFFAERPEGSVSTLKIQRTQQEDSAVYLCASSPRRRGATGSHEQYFGPGTRLTVT.